This T cell receptor (beta chain) came from a study of cytomegalovirus exposure and HLA in healthy donors. Study-level background: HLA-typed donors were the source of roughly 85 million unique TCRs held in an early data release.

With 60 Vbeta and 13 Jbeta primers, the PCR was carried out. Some clones are missing from TCRdb's copy, which holds only in-frame ones; the method was immunoSEQ multiplex PCR. The table shows over 130,000 clones, with approximately 65% occurring only once. Study conclusions and caveats: Association of approximately 18,000 TCR beta sequences with HLA alleles was found at 0.05 false discovery rate in a later analysis. The only immune exposure information that was available was CMV serostatus.

As concerns this clone: Its antigen is not known.

Trimming at V came to 5 bases and at J to 6 bases, leaving 5 bases not matched to a gene. The CDR3 covers 13 residues. Germline V gives CDR1 SEHNR, CDR2 FQNEAQ (reference sequence). The origin of this receptor is a woman aged 55-69 years in good health and CMV-seronegative. Sequenced: PBMCs. The chain uses TRBV7-9 and TRBJ2-7; 9 positions match TRBD1. The CDR3 spells CASSPRTGVEQYF. CDR3 nucleotide sequence: TGTGCCAGCAGCCCCCGGACAGGGGTCGAGCAGTACTTC. The entire variable domain, with the rest obtained from reference TRBV7-9 and TRBJ2-7, is as follows: DTGVSQNPRHKITKRGQNVTFRCDPISEHNRLYWYRQTLGQGPEFLTYFQNEAQLEKSRLLSDRFSAERPKGSFSTLEIQRTEQGDSAMYLCASSPRTGVEQYFGPGTRLTVT.